Listed below are T cell receptor beta chains from one sample, sequenced in a study of T cell responses to AZD1222 COVID-19 vaccine. Clones were read by immunoSEQ multiplex PCR, and TCRdb kept only the in-frame ones, dropping some. This sample carries some 120,000 clones, around 87% of them seen once, and the ten largest clones take 1.2%. The source material was peripheral blood, sampled on day 0 of AZD1222 vaccination. All receptors derive from an adult in good health. The CDR3 runs from the conserved cysteine through the conserved F or W. The D gene is left open where the match is weak. Only some rows state a clone size, as once, few, many or a class for expanded clones.

TGTGCCTGGAGTTTTTCGGCGTGGGAGACCCAGTACTTC	CAWSFSAWETQYF	TRBV30	-	TRBJ2-5	-
TGCGCCAGCAGGCCCCTAGAATACAATGAGCAGTTCTTC	CASRPLEYNEQFF	TRBV5-1	-	TRBJ2-1	-
TGTGCCATCACCAGGGACAGGGCTGGGGAGCAGTTCTTC	CAITRDRAGEQFF	TRBV10-3	-	TRBJ2-1	TRBD1
TGTGCCTGGGGGTCAACTAGGTACCGGCAGTTCTTC	CAWGSTRYRQFF	TRBV30	-	TRBJ2-1	-
TGCGCCAGCAGCTTGGCGCCCGGGGGGGCCACAGATACGCAGTATTTT	CASSLAPGGATDTQYF	TRBV5-1	-	TRBJ2-3	TRBD2
TGTGCCAGCAGCTGGGCCTCTAGGGGGATCACAGAAAGCACAGATACGCAGTATTTT	CASSWASRGITESTDTQYF	TRBV7-8	-	TRBJ2-3	-
TGTGCCACCAGTAGGACTAGCAACTACGAGCAGTACTTC	CATSRTSNYEQYF	TRBV2	-	TRBJ2-7	TRBD2
TGTGCCAGCAGCCCCGGGCCTAGAGCTCGAGAGACCCAGTACTTC	CASSPGPRARETQYF	TRBV28	-	TRBJ2-5	-
TGTGCCAGTAGTAGGGCGGGGGGCCCAGATACGCAGTATTTT	CASSRAGGPDTQYF	TRBV19	-	TRBJ2-3	TRBD2
TGTGCCAGCAAACAGGGGACAACAGATGCCTACGAGCAGTACTTC	CASKQGTTDAYEQYF	TRBV6-5	-	TRBJ2-7	TRBD1
TGTGCCAGCAGGGATACCAGGGCTTACTATGGCTACACCTTC	CASRDTRAYYGYTF	TRBV5-4	-	TRBJ1-2	-
TGTGCCAGCAGTTACAGGGACACCAGAATCCAGTACTTC	CASSYRDTRIQYF	TRBV6-5	-	TRBJ2-5	-
TGTGCCAGCAGCTTGGCCGGCGGGGGTGCTTTCTTT	CASSLAGGGAFF	TRBV5-6	-	TRBJ1-1	-
TGTGCCAGCAGTTACTCGGGGGGCAATTCACCCCTCCACTTT	CASSYSGGNSPLHF	TRBV6-5	-	TRBJ1-6	-
TGTGCCAGCAGCGGAACCAGGGTAATACGCTATGGCTACACCTTC	CASSGTRVIRYGYTF	TRBV9	-	TRBJ1-2	-
TGTGCCAGCAGCCAAGGCGAACGGGGGTACGAGCAGTACTTC	CASSQGERGYEQYF	TRBV4-2	-	TRBJ2-7	-
TGTGCCACCAGCAGCTACAGGGGTATGGCCAAAAACATTCAGTACTTC	CATSSYRGMAKNIQYF	TRBV15	-	TRBJ2-4	TRBD1
TGTGCCAGCAGCCAAGCTAGGTGGGGACTAGCTCCCGGGGAGCTGTTTTTT	CASSQARWGLAPGELFF	TRBV3-1/TRBV3-2	-	TRBJ2-2	TRBD2
TGTGCCAGCCGCTTCGTCGGGGTGAGGGAGACCCAGTACTTC	CASRFVGVRETQYF	TRBV2	-	TRBJ2-5	-
TGTGCCAGCAGACCGAGAAACAGGGGAGTGGGGTATGGCTACACCTTC	CASRPRNRGVGYGYTF	TRBV27	-	TRBJ1-2	TRBD1
TGTGCCAGCAGCGTAGGGAAAGGGTTTGACGAGCAGTACTTC	CASSVGKGFDEQYF	TRBV9	-	TRBJ2-7	-
TGTGCCAGCAGCTTAGCCCTTCGGCGGACTAATGAAAAACTGTTTTTT	CASSLALRRTNEKLFF	TRBV7-6	-	TRBJ1-4	-
TGTGCCAGCAGTTACATTTGGCGGGGGACCTACGAGCAGTACTTC	CASSYIWRGTYEQYF	TRBV6-6	-	TRBJ2-7	TRBD2
TGTGCCAGCAGCTTAACGGCTAGGGGGACCGACGAGCAGTACTTC	CASSLTARGTDEQYF	TRBV11-2	-	TRBJ2-7	-
TGTGCCAGTAGTATCCTCGGAAACACTGAAGCTTTCTTT	CASSILGNTEAFF	TRBV19	few	TRBJ1-1	-
TGTGCCAGCTCACCACAGTCAGGGGCGGAAACCCAGTACTTC	CASSPQSGAETQYF	TRBV18	-	TRBJ2-5	-
TGTGCCAGCAGTACCCTGGGCCAGGTCCCCTCCTACGAGCAGTACTTC	CASSTLGQVPSYEQYF	TRBV27	-	TRBJ2-7	-
TGCAGCGTGGCCACCTATAGGACCGGGGAGCTGTTTTTT	CSVATYRTGELFF	TRBV29-1	-	TRBJ2-2	-
TGTGCCAGCAGCTTAGTAGGGACTTTAGCCTACGAGCAGTACTTC	CASSLVGTLAYEQYF	TRBV7-8	-	TRBJ2-7	-